This TCR beta chain originates from a study of blood T cell repertoires in COVID-19. Per germline, CDR1 LNHDA and CDR2 SQIVND (reference sequence). This CDR3 comprises 16 residues. J was trimmed by 4 bases and V by 0 bases; bases with no gene match: 5. Per the original data handling: Nucleated cell number was recorded as an estimate derived from reference gene primer amplification. Profiled with immunoSEQ multiplex PCR; TCRdb holds only in-frame clones, not every one. V, J and clone size reflect that table, while D and trimming were determined from the DNA. The table has fewer than 250,000 clones, more than 60% seen once.

Material for sequencing was peripheral blood. The chain uses TRBV19 and TRBJ2-2; 7 bases fit TRBD2. This TCR was recovered from a woman between 45 and 65 years old with acute or convalescent COVID-19. In DNA, the CDR3 is TGTGCCAGTAGTATAGATGCCGGGGGGATCACCGGGGAGCTGTTTTTT. This sequence encodes CASSIDAGGITGELFF.